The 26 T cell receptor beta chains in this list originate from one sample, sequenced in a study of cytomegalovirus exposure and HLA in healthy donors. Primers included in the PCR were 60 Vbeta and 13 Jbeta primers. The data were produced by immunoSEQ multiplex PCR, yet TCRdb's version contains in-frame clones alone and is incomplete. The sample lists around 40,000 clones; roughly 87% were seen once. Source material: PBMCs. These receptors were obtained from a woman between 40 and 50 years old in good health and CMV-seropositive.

CDR3 protein: CASSTGERGYGYTF. CDR3 DNA sequence: TGTGCCAGCAGTACGGGGGAACGAGGCTATGGCTACACCTTC. The chain is built from TRBV6-5 and TRBJ1-2; TRBD1 is a possible D gene (5 bases). Germline V gene lookup returns CDR1 MNHEY and CDR2 SVGAGI. V lost 5 bases to trimming and J lost 4 bases, with 14 bases between them. There are 14 residues in the CDR3.

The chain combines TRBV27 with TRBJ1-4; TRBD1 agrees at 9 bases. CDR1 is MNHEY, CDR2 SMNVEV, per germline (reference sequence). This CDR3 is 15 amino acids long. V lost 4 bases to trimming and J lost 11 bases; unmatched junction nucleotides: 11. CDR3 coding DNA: TGTGCCAGCAGTTCCCAGGGACAGGGTCCTGGGAAACTGTTTTTT. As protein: CASSSQGQGPGKLFF.

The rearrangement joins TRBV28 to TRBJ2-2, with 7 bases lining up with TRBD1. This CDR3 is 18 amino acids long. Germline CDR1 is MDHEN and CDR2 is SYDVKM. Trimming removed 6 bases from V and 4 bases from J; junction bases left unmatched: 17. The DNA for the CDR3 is TGTGCCAGCAGCCTCCCGCCGGGACAGATGATGATCACCGGGGAGCTGTTTTTT. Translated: CASSLPPGQMMITGELFF. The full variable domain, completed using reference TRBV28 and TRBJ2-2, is DVKVTQSSRYLVKRTGEKVFLECVQDMDHENMFWYRQDPGLGLRLIYFSYDVKMKEKGDIPEGYSVSREKKERFSLILESASTNQTSMYLCASSLPPGQMMITGELFFGEGSRLTVL.

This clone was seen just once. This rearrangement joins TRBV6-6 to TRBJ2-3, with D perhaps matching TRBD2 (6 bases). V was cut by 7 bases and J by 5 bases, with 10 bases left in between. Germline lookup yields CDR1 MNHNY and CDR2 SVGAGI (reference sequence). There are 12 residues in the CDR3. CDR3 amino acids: CASKLGGDTQYF. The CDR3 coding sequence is TGTGCCAGCAAACTCGGGGGAGATACGCAGTATTTT.

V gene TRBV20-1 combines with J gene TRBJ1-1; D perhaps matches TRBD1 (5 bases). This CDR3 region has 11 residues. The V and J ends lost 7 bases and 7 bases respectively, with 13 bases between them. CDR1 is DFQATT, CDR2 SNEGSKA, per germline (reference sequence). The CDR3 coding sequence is TGCAGTGTCGGGGGAAGGGGTGAAGCTTTCTTT. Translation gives CSVGGRGEAFF.

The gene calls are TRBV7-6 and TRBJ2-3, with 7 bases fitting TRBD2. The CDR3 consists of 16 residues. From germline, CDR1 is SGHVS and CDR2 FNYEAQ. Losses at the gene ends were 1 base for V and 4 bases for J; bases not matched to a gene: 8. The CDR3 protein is CASSLDVGGPSDTQYF. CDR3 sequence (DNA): TGTGCCAGCAGCTTAGATGTGGGAGGGCCTTCAGATACGCAGTATTTT. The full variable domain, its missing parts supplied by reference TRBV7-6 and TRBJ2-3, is GAGVSQSPRYKVTKRGQDVALRCDPISGHVSLYWYRQALGQGPEFLTYFNYEAQQDKSGLPNDRFSAERPEGSISTLTIQRTEQRDSAMYRCASSLDVGGPSDTQYFGPGTRLTVL.

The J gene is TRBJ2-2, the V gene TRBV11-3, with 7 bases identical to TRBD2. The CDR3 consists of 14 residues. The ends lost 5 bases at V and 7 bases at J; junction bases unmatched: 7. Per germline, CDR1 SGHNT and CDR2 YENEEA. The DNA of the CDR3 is TGTGCCAGCAGCCCCGGGGGGTTGTACGGGGAGCTGTTTTTT. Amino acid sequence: CASSPGGLYGELFF.

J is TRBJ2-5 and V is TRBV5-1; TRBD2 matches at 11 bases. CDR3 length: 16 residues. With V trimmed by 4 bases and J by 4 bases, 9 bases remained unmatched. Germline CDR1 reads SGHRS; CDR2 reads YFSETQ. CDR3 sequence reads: CASSRNSGGAGETQYF. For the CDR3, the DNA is TGCGCCAGCAGCCGCAATAGCGGGGGGGCCGGAGAGACCCAGTACTTC.

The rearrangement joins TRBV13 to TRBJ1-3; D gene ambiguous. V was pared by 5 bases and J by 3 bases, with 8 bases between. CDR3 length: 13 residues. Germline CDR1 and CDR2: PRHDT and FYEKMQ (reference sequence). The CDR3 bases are TGTGCCAGCAGCCCCCCTTATGGAAACACCATATATTTT. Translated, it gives CASSPPYGNTIYF.

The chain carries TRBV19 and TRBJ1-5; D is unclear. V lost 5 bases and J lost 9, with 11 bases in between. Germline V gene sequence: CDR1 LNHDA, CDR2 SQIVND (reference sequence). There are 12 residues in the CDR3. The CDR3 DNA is TGTGCCAGTAGTCCAGTCCTCCGGCCCCAGCATTTT. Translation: CASSPVLRPQHF.

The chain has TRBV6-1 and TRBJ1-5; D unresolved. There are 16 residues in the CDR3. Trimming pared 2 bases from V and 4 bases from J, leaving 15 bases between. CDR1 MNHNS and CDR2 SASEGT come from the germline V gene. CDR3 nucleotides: TGTGCCAGCAGTGAAAATATGGTCCTCGGTAATCAGCCCCAGCATTTT. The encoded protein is CASSENMVLGNQPQHF.

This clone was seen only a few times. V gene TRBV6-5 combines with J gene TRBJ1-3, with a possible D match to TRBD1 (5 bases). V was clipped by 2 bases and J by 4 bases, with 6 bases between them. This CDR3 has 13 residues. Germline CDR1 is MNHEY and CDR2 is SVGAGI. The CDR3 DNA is TGTGCCAGCAGTTACGACAGAGGAAACACCATATATTTT. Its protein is CASSYDRGNTIYF.

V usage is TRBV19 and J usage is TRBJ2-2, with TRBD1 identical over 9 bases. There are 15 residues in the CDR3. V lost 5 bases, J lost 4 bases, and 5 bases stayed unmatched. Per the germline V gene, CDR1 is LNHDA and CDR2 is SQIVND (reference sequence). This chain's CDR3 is CASSRQGVSTGELFF. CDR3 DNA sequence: TGTGCCAGTAGTCGACAGGGGGTTTCCACCGGGGAGCTGTTTTTT.

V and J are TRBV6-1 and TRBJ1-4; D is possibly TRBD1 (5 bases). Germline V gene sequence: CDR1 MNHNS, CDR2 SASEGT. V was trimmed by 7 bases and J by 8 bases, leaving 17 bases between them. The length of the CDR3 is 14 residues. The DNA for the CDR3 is TGTGCCAGCATTCTCGGGGGGGTAGGGGAAAAACTGTTTTTT. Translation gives CASILGGVGEKLFF.

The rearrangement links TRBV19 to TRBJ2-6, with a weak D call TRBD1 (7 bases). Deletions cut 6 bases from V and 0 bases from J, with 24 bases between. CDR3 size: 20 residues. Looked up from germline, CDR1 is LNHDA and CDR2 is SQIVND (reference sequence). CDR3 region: CASRRGLGGTDDSGANVLTF. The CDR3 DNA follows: TGTGCCAGTAGGCGGGGTCTTGGGGGGACAGATGACTCTGGGGCCAACGTCCTGACTTTC.

CDR3 protein: CASSSQGFGGYTF. CDR3 coding DNA: TGTGCCAGCAGCTCACAGGGCTTCGGAGGCTACACCTTC. The rearrangement uses TRBV7-2 and TRBJ1-2; D perhaps matches TRBD1 (6 bases). V lost 4 bases, J lost 8 bases, and 14 bases lay in between. Per the germline V gene, CDR1 is SGHTA and CDR2 is FQGNSA. CDR3 length: 13 amino acids. Full variable domain (remainder filled in from reference TRBV7-2 and TRBJ1-2): GAGVSQSPSNKVTEKGKDVELRCDPISGHTALYWYRQSLGQGLEFLIYFQGNSAPDKSGLPSDRFSAERTGGSVSTLTIQRTQQEDSAVYLCASSSQGFGGYTFGSGTRLTVV.

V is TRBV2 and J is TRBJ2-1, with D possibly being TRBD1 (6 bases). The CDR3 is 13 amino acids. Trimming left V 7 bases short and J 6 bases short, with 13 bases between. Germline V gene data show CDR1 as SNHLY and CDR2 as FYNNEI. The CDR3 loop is CASKRTESNEQFF. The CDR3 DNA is TGTGCCAGCAAGAGGACAGAATCCAATGAGCAGTTCTTC.

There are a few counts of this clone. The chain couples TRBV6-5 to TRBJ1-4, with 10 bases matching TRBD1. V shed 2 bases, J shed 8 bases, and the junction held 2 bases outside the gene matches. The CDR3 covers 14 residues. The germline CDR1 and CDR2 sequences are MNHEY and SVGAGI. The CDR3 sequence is CASSYETGGEKLFF. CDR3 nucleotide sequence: TGTGCCAGCAGTTACGAGACAGGGGGCGAAAAACTGTTTTTT.

The CDR3 reads CASAKQGRTEAFF. Here the CDR3 DNA reads TGTGCCAGCGCAAAACAGGGGAGGACTGAAGCTTTCTTT. The genes are TRBV6-5 and TRBJ1-1; TRBD1 matches 7 bases. The germline CDR1 and CDR2 sequences are MNHEY and SVGAGI. Trimming took 8 bases from V and 5 from J; bases not matched to a gene: 8. The CDR3 runs to 13 residues.

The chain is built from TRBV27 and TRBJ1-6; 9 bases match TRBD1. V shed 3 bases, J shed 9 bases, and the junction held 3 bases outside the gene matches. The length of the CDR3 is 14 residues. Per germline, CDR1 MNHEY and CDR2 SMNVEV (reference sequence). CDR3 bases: TGTGCCAGCAGTTTCCGGGACAGGGCTTCACCCCTCCACTTT. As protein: CASSFRDRASPLHF.

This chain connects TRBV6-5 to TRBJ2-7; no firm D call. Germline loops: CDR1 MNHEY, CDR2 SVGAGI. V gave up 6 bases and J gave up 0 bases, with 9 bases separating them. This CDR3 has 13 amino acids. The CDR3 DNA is TGTGCCAGCAGAACCGATAGCTCCTACGAGCAGTACTTC. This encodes CASRTDSSYEQYF.

The CDR3 DNA reads as TGTGCCAGCAGCTCTGTAGCGGAGAACACCGGGGAGCTGTTTTTT. Translation gives CASSSVAENTGELFF. This chain joins TRBV7-3 and TRBJ2-2; TRBD2 might be the D (6 bases). Looked up from germline, CDR1 is SGHTA and CDR2 is FQGTGA. V lost 4 bases and J lost 1, with 10 bases in between. The CDR3 is made up of 15 amino acids.

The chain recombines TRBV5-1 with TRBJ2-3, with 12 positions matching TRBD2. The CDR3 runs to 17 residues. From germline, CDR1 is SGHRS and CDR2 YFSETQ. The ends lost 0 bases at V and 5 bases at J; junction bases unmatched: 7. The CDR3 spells CASSLGTSGNRIDTQYF. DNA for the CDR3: TGCGCCAGCAGCTTGGGGACTAGCGGGAATAGGATAGATACGCAGTATTTT. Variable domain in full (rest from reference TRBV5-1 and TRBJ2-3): KAGVTQTPRYLIKTRGQQVTLSCSPISGHRSVSWYQQTPGQGLQFLFEYFSETQRNKGNFPGRFSGRQFSNSRSEMNVSTLELGDSALYLCASSLGTSGNRIDTQYFGPGTRLTVL.

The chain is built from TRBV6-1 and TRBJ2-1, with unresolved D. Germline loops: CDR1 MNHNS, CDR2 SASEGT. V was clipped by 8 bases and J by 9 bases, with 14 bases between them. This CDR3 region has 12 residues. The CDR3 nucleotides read TGTGCCAGCGTCGTCCGTCGAGGTGAGCAGTTCTTC. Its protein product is CASVVRRGEQFF.

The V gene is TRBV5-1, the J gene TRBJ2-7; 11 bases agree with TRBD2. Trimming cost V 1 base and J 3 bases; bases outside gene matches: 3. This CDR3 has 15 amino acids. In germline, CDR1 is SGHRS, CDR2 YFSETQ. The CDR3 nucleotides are TGCGCCAGCAGCTTGAAACTAGCGGGGGTCTACGAGCAGTACTTC. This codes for CASSLKLAGVYEQYF. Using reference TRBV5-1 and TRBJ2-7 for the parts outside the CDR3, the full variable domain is KAGVTQTPRYLIKTRGQQVTLSCSPISGHRSVSWYQQTPGQGLQFLFEYFSETQRNKGNFPGRFSGRQFSNSRSEMNVSTLELGDSALYLCASSLKLAGVYEQYFGPGTRLTVT.

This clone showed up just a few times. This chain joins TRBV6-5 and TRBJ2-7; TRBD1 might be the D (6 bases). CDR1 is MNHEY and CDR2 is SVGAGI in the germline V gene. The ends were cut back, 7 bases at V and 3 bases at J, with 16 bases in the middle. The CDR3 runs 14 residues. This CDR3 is CASKQGLTLYEQYF. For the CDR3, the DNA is TGTGCCAGCAAACAGGGCCTTACTCTCTACGAGCAGTACTTC.